This T cell receptor (beta chain) was captured in a study of beta chain features in type 1 diabetes. Turning to the study itself: Comparable age, gender and cell yields were observed in patients relative to healthy donors. All samples combined gave around 98,000,000 sorted cells for examination. Points from the study as a whole: TCRB repertoires of naive, central memory and Treg cells appeared more similar among patients than among healthy donors.

Markers CD45RO/CCR7/CD25/CD127/CD95/CD27 served to sort CD4+ naive, central memory, regulatory and stem cell-like memory cells. Per germline, CDR1 SQVTM and CDR2 ANQGSEA. Trimming stripped 4 bases from V and 4 bases from J, with 13 bases between. The CDR3 contains 13 residues. The whole isolated RNA underwent reverse transcription, so sequencing captured expressed TCRB transcripts. Produced via immunoSEQ multiplex PCR; TCRdb's table is partial and in-frame only. This sample yields 300,000 to 350,000 clones, of which about 14% are seen a single time; around 7% belongs to the top ten. A remark on this clone: Antigen: not known.

The chain recombines TRBV29-1 with TRBJ1-1; possibly TRBD1 for D (5 bases). Sequencing input: central memory CD4+ T cells from blood. This TCR was recovered from a young man in good health. CDR3 amino acids: CSVGRGRSTEAFF. In DNA form, the CDR3 reads TGCAGCGTTGGGAGGGGACGGAGCACTGAAGCTTTCTTT.